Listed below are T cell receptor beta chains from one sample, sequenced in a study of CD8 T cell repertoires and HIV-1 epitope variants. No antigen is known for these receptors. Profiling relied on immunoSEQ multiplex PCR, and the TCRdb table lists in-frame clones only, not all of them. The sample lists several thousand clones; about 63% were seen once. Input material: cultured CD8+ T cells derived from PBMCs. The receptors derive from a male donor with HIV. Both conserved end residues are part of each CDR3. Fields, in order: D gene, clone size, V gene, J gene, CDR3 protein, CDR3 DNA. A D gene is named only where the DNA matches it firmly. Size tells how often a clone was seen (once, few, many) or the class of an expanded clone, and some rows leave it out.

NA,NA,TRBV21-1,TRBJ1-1,CASSQGTVEAFF,TGTGCCAGCAGCCAAGGGACGGTGGAAGCTTTCTTT
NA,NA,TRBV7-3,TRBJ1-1,CASSLMDSPNTEAFF,TGTGCCAGCAGCCTTATGGACAGTCCGAACACTGAAGCTTTCTTT
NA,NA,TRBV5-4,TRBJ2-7,CASSFSTESEQYF,TGTGCCAGCAGCTTCTCGACAGAGTCCGAGCAGTACTTC
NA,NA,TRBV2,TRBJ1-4,CAWGGQTNEKLFF,TGTGCCTGGGGGGGGCAGACCAATGAAAAACTGTTTTTT
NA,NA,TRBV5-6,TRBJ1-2,CASSLEMTANYGYTF,TGTGCCAGCAGCTTGGAGATGACAGCTAACTATGGCTACACCTTC
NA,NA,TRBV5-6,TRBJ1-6,CASRPLMTVGSPLHF,TGTGCCAGCAGGCCCCTCATGACAGTGGGTTCACCCCTCCACTTT
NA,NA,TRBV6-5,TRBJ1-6,CASSTGTDNSPLHF,TGTGCCAGCAGTACCGGGACTGATAATTCACCCCTCCACTTT
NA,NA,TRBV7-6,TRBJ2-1,CASSADIRAYNEQFF,TGTGCCAGCAGCGCGGACATAAGGGCCTACAATGAGCAGTTCTTC
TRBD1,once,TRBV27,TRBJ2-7,CASSWTGRYEQYF,TGTGCCAGCAGTTGGACAGGGCGGTACGAGCAGTACTTC
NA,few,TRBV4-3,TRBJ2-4,CASSQGVSDIQYF,TGCGCCAGCAGCCAAGGGGTGTCGGACATTCAGTACTTC
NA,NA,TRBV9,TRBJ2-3,CASSVAGLGTDTQYF,TGTGCCAGCAGCGTAGCTGGCCTCGGGACAGATACGCAGTATTTT
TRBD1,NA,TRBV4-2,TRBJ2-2,CASSQESGDRANTGELFF,TGTGCCAGCAGCCAAGAGTCAGGAGACAGGGCGAACACCGGGGAGCTGTTTTTT
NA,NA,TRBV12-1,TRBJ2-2,CASSFERPTGELFF,TGTGCCAGCAGCTTTGAACGACCTACCGGGGAGCTGTTTTTT
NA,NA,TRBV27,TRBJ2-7,CASSPPTGGVPYEQYF,TGTGCCAGCAGTCCTCCGACGGGCGGGGTGCCCTACGAGCAGTACTTC
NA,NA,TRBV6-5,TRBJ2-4,CASSSGRKNIQYF,TGTGCCAGCAGTTCAGGGCGAAAAAACATTCAGTACTTC
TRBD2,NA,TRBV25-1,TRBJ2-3,CATLSGITDTQYF,TGTGCCACCCTTAGCGGGATCACAGATACGCAGTATTTT
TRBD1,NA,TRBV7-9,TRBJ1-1,CASSLEQGMDTEAFF,TGTGCCAGCAGCTTAGAACAGGGGATGGACACTGAAGCTTTCTTT
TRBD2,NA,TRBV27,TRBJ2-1,CASSPYSGGRDNEQFF,TGTGCCAGCAGTCCTTATAGCGGGGGGCGGGACAATGAGCAGTTCTTC
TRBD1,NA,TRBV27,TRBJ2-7,CASRYRGQTYEQYF,TGTGCCAGCAGGTACCGGGGACAGACCTACGAGCAGTACTTC
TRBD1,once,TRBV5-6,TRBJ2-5,CASSLDRGIETQYF,TGTGCCAGCAGCCTGGACAGGGGGATAGAGACCCAGTACTTC
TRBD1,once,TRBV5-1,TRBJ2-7,CASSPGTGQKQYF,TGCGCCAGCAGCCCTGGGACAGGGCAAAAGCAGTACTTC
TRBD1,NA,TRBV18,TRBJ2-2,CASRSPTGTAFGELFF,TGTGCCAGCCGATCCCCGACGGGGACAGCTTTCGGGGAGCTGTTTTTT
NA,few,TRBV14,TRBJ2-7,CASSQGGAYEQYF,TGTGCCAGCAGCCAAGGAGGGGCCTACGAGCAGTACTTC
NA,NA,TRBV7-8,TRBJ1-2,CASSPRGGEVGYGYTF,TGTGCCAGCAGCCCTCGGGGGGGGGAGGTAGGCTATGGCTACACCTTC
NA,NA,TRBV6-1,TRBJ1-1,CASSDLRHPTAPGNTEAFF,TGTGCCAGCAGTGATCTTCGTCACCCGACGGCTCCCGGGAACACTGAAGCTTTCTTT
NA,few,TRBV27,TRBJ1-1,CASIRGGGTEAFF,TGTGCCAGCATCCGAGGGGGGGGCACTGAAGCTTTCTTT
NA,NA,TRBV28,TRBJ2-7,CASTLEESSYEQYF,TGTGCCAGCACCCTCGAGGAGAGCTCCTACGAGCAGTACTTC
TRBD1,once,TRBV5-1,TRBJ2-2,CASSLTGADGELFF,TGCGCCAGCAGCTTAACAGGGGCGGACGGGGAGCTGTTTTTT
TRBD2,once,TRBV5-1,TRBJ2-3,CASSPGVAGASTDTQYF,TGCGCCAGCAGCCCCGGTGTAGCGGGAGCTAGCACAGATACGCAGTATTTT
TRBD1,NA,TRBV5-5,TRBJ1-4,CASSPDRVPNEKLFF,TGTGCCAGCAGCCCGGACAGGGTACCTAATGAAAAACTGTTTTTT
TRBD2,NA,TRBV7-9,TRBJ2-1,CASSLAGGPGNEQFF,TGTGCCAGCAGCTTAGCGGGAGGGCCGGGAAATGAGCAGTTCTTC
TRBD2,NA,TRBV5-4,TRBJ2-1,CASSLAAGGGDEQFF,TGTGCCAGCAGCTTGGCTGCGGGGGGCGGGGATGAGCAGTTCTTC
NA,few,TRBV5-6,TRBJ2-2,CASSSSKGNTGELFF,TGTGCCAGCAGCTCGTCTAAGGGGAACACCGGGGAGCTGTTTTTT
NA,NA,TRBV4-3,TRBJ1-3,CASSQERRPSGNTIYF,TGCGCCAGCAGCCAAGAGAGACGGCCCTCTGGAAACACCATATATTTT
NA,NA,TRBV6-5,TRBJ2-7,CASSPGAITYEQYF,TGTGCCAGCAGCCCCGGGGCGATTACCTACGAGCAGTACTTC
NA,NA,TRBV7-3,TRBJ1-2,CAISGGYTF,TGTGCCATATCAGGGGGCTACACCTTC
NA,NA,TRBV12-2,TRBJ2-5,CASRLMGLAVLDQETQYF,TGTGCAAGTCGCTTAATGGGACTAGCGGTCCTCGACCAAGAGACCCAGTACTTC
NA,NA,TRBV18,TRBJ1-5,CASSPDRLLANQPQHF,TGTGCCAGCTCACCAGACAGACTTTTGGCGAATCAGCCCCAGCATTTT
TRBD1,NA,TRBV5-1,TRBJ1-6,CASSLGQGASNSPLHF,TGCGCCAGCAGCTTGGGACAGGGGGCGAGTAATTCACCCCTCCACTTT
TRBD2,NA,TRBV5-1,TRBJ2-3,CASSARLAGGAPDTQYF,TGCGCCAGCAGCGCACGACTAGCGGGAGGGGCCCCAGATACGCAGTATTTT
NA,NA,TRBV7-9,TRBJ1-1,CASSLPVGPYTEAFF,TGTGCCAGCAGCTTACCTGTGGGCCCTTACACTGAAGCTTTCTTT
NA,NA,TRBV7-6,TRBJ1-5,CTSSLSLYSNQPQHF,TGTACCAGCAGCTTATCCCTTTATAGCAATCAGCCCCAGCATTTT
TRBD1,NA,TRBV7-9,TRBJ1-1,CASSFGGGQGGKTEAFF,TGTGCCAGCAGCTTCGGCGGGGGACAGGGTGGTAAAACTGAAGCTTTCTTT
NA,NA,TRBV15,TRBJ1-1,CATSRDVQNTEAFF,TGTGCCACCAGCAGAGATGTACAGAACACTGAAGCTTTCTTT
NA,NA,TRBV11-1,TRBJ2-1,CASSLEDSLVSSYNEQFF,TGTGCCAGCAGCTTAGAAGACTCGTTGGTATCATCCTACAATGAGCAGTTCTTC
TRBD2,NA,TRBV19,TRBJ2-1,CASSPSGNEQFF,TGTGCCAGTAGTCCTAGCGGCAATGAGCAGTTCTTC
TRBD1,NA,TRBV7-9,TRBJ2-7,CASSPPTGYEQYF,TGTGCCAGCAGCCCCCCGACAGGGTACGAGCAGTACTTC
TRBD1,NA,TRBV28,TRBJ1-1,CASRQPGQGAAEGKAFF,TGTGCCAGCAGACAACCGGGACAGGGGGCTGCCGAAGGGAAAGCTTTCTTT
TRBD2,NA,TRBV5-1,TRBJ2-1,CASRSGLAVEQFF,TGCGCCAGCAGATCTGGACTAGCTGTTGAGCAGTTCTTC
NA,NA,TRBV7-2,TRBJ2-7,CASSLHSGGLYEQYF,TGTGCCAGCAGCTTACACAGCGGAGGATTGTACGAGCAGTACTTC
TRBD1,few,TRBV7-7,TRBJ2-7,CASSALTGDEQYF,TGTGCTAGCAGCGCGTTGACAGGGGACGAGCAGTACTTC
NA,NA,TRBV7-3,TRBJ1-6,CASSLTRQDLGSPLHF,TGTGCCAGCAGCTTAACACGGCAGGACCTGGGTTCACCCCTCCACTTT
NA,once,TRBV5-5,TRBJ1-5,CASSLAWQTGQPQHF,TGTGCCAGCAGCTTGGCCTGGCAGACTGGTCAGCCCCAGCATTTT